Listed here are 20 T cell receptor beta chains from one sample, sequenced in a study of cytomegalovirus exposure and HLA in healthy donors. Method: immunoSEQ multiplex PCR; TCRdb's copy keeps in-frame clones and lacks some. The data show around 200,000 clones, around 88% seen once. The material sequenced was PBMCs. These receptors were taken from a woman aged 18-29 years in good health and CMV-seronegative.

Only one count was recorded for this clone. The V gene is TRBV27, the J gene TRBJ2-5; 11 bases align to TRBD2. V shed 2 bases, J shed 5 bases, and the junction held 7 bases outside the gene matches. Germline V gives CDR1 MNHEY, CDR2 SMNVEV (reference sequence). The CDR3 length is 16 residues. DNA of the CDR3: TGTGCCAGCAGTTTAGGTAGCGGGAGGGCCTGGGAGACCCAGTACTTC. Its translation: CASSLGSGRAWETQYF.

The table lists this clone with a count of one. The V gene is TRBV7-9, the J gene TRBJ1-1; D is possibly TRBD1 (6 bases). This CDR3 has 14 amino acids. Trimming took 6 bases from V and 5 from J, leaving 16 bases between them. Germline V gene data show CDR1 as SEHNR and CDR2 as FQNEAQ (reference sequence). CDR3 in amino acids: CASSYRQVRTEAFF. Written as DNA, the CDR3 is TGTGCCAGCAGTTATAGACAGGTCAGGACTGAAGCTTTCTTT.

This rearrangement joins TRBV27 to TRBJ2-2; D call uncertain. This CDR3 has 14 residues. V lost 1 base and J 0 bases, leaving 3 bases between the germline ends. CDR1 is MNHEY, CDR2 SMNVEV, per germline (reference sequence). The CDR3 spells CASSLFTNTGELFF. The DNA of the CDR3 is TGTGCCAGCAGTTTATTTACGAACACCGGGGAGCTGTTTTTT.

This chain links TRBV7-9 with TRBJ1-2; TRBD1 aligns across 8 bases. Losses at the gene ends were 7 bases for V and 6 bases for J; bases not matched to a gene: 7. Germline CDR1 and CDR2: SEHNR and FQNEAQ (reference sequence). CDR3 length: 13 amino acids. DNA of the CDR3: TGTGCCAGCATCACAGGGGGTCAGAATGGCTACACCTTC. Protein: CASITGGQNGYTF. Variable domain in full (rest from reference TRBV7-9 and TRBJ1-2): DTGVSQNPRHKITKRGQNVTFRCDPISEHNRLYWYRQTLGQGPEFLTYFQNEAQLEKSRLLSDRFSAERPKGSFSTLEIQRTEQGDSAMYLCASITGGQNGYTFGSGTRLTVV.

About this clone: At one end the junction does not follow the germline gene, possibly because of a read error. The rearrangement joins TRBV7-7 to TRBJ2-7; 10 bases agree with TRBD1. In germline, CDR1 is SSHAT, CDR2 FNYEAQ (reference sequence). The CDR3 covers 13 residues. CDR3 coding DNA: TGTGCTAGCAGCCGGGACAGGGGCTACGAGCAGTACTTC. It yields the protein CASSRDRGYEQYF.

The chain uses TRBV12-5 and TRBJ2-1; TRBD2 matches 13 bases. The CDR3 totals 15 residues. In germline, CDR1 is LGHNT, CDR2 FRNRAP. Unmatched junction bases numbered 8, after V lost 5 bases and J lost 10 bases. In nucleotides, the CDR3 is TGTGCTAGTGGTCTCGGACTAGCGGGAGAGGAGGAGCAGTTCTTC. As protein: CASGLGLAGEEEQFF.

The chain couples TRBV6-1 to TRBJ2-1; TRBD2 matches 11 bases. V gave up 4 bases and J gave up 6 bases; unmatched junction bases: 5. Germline CDR1 MNHNS, CDR2 SASEGT. This CDR3 has 15 amino acids. CDR3 DNA: TGTGCCAGCAGTGTCGGACTAGCGGGTGGCAATGAGCAGTTCTTC. It translates to CASSVGLAGGNEQFF.

The chain uses TRBV28 and TRBJ1-5; no definite D call. Trimming removed 8 bases from V and 0 bases from J, with 11 bases in between. CDR3 length equals 14 residues. From germline, CDR1 is MDHEN and CDR2 SYDVKM. The DNA for the CDR3 is TGTGCCAGCGGCCGACTTAATAGCAATCAGCCCCAGCATTTT. This encodes CASGRLNSNQPQHF.

This chain connects TRBV2 to TRBJ2-7; perhaps TRBD2 as D (5 bases). Germline V lookup: CDR1 SNHLY, CDR2 FYNNEI. V was pared by 4 bases and J by 2 bases, with 15 bases between. The length of the CDR3 is 15 residues. CDR3: CASSALRSGAYEQYF. The CDR3 region has the DNA TGTGCCAGCAGTGCCTTGAGGAGCGGAGCCTACGAGCAGTACTTC.

The V call is TRBV28, the J call TRBJ2-7; TRBD1 might be the D (6 bases). The V gene's germline CDR1 is MDHEN and CDR2 SYDVKM. The CDR3 has 13 amino acids. V lost 5 bases, J lost 0 bases, and 8 bases lay in between. The CDR3 sequence is CASSTGSSYEQYF. The CDR3 nucleotides read TGTGCCAGCAGTACAGGGAGCTCCTACGAGCAGTACTTC.

The J gene is TRBJ2-3, the V gene TRBV7-3; TRBD2 matches at 15 bases. The germline V gene has CDR1 SGHTA and CDR2 FQGTGA. V shed 2 bases, J shed 3 bases, and the junction held 6 bases outside the gene matches. The CDR3 is 18 amino acids. CDR3 residues: CASSLGSGLAGGTDTQYF. The CDR3 coding sequence is TGTGCCAGCAGCTTAGGGTCCGGACTAGCGGGAGGGACAGATACGCAGTATTTT.

The CDR3 loop is CAWSRTSGMTDTQYF. In DNA form, the CDR3 reads TGTGCCTGGAGTCGGACTAGCGGGATGACAGATACGCAGTATTTT. J is TRBJ2-3 and V is TRBV30; TRBD2 agrees at 12 bases. With 2 bases clipped from V and 3 bases from J, the junction kept 3 bases outside the gene matches. This CDR3 has 15 amino acids. Germline CDR1 is GTSNPN and CDR2 is SVGIG (reference sequence).

The chain recombines TRBV5-4 with TRBJ1-1; 8 nucleotides match TRBD1. Losses at the gene ends were 4 bases for V and 7 bases for J; bases not matched to a gene: 12. CDR1 SGHNT and CDR2 YYREEE come from the germline V gene (reference sequence). This CDR3 is built from 15 residues. This CDR3 reads CASSRTGSRVYEAFF. In DNA form, the CDR3 reads TGTGCCAGCAGCCGGACAGGGTCAAGGGTGTATGAAGCTTTCTTT.

This chain connects TRBV28 to TRBJ1-1, with TRBD1 as a possible D gene (5 bases). V was trimmed by 3 bases and J by 11 bases, leaving 22 bases between them. The CDR3 contains 15 residues. CDR1 and CDR2 from the germline V gene are MDHEN and SYDVKM. DNA for the CDR3: TGTGCCAGCAGTTTCCGGGGGGTGGGTCCAGAGGGGGCTTTCTTT. Its protein is CASSFRGVGPEGAFF.

The gene calls are TRBV5-4 and TRBJ2-7; 9 bases match TRBD1. Germline V gives CDR1 SGHNT, CDR2 YYREEE (reference sequence). The CDR3 loop spans 16 amino acids. Losses at the gene ends were 0 bases for V and 6 bases for J; bases not matched to a gene: 10. The CDR3 DNA reads as TGTGCCAGCAGCTTGGTCGGACAGGGGAGGGGCGCCGAGCAGTACTTC. Translated: CASSLVGQGRGAEQYF.

In this sample, this clone turned up once. The CDR3: CSVENTGTSGPAYEQYF. CDR3 DNA sequence: TGCAGCGTTGAAAATACCGGGACTAGCGGGCCCGCCTACGAGCAGTACTTC. The chain combines TRBV29-1 with TRBJ2-7, with TRBD2 matching 12 bases. V was pared by 2 bases and J by 2 bases, with 10 bases of the junction left unmatched. The CDR3 extends over 17 amino acids. In germline, CDR1 is SQVTM, CDR2 ANQGSEA.

V gene TRBV11-2 combines with J gene TRBJ2-7, with unresolved D. This CDR3 has 14 amino acids. V gave up 5 bases and J gave up 5 bases, with 16 bases separating them. Germline V gene data show CDR1 as SGHAT and CDR2 as FQNNGV. The CDR3 nucleotides are TGTGCCAGCAGCACCCGGCGCGGTTTCAACGAGCAGTACTTC. Protein: CASSTRRGFNEQYF.

The chain carries TRBV5-4 and TRBJ1-2; 9 positions agree with TRBD1. Germline CDR1 reads SGHNT; CDR2 reads YYREEE (reference sequence). The CDR3 has 15 amino acids. With 2 bases clipped from V and 8 bases from J, the junction kept 10 bases outside the gene matches. CDR3 DNA: TGTGCCAGCAGCTTCCGGGACAGGGCTCTAAGGGGCTACACCTTC. It translates to CASSFRDRALRGYTF.

This clone has a single count. The chain employs TRBV6-1 and TRBJ1-5; D not certain. Germline loops: CDR1 MNHNS, CDR2 SASEGT. The CDR3 spans 14 residues. Trimming stripped 4 bases from V and 2 bases from J, with 9 bases between. The CDR3 protein is CASSGERRNQPQHF. The CDR3 DNA reads as TGTGCCAGCAGTGGGGAGAGACGCAATCAGCCCCAGCATTTT.

The CDR3 DNA is TGCGCCAGCAGCTTGGAAGGAGTGGGCGCGGCCGGGGAAAATGAGCAGTTCTTC. It codes for CASSLEGVGAAGENEQFF. V and J are TRBV5-1 and TRBJ2-1; TRBD2 is a possible D gene (5 bases). The germline V gene has CDR1 SGHRS and CDR2 YFSETQ. The CDR3 is 18 amino acids. V was shortened by 0 bases and J by 7 bases, with 23 bases between the two germline ends.